One and the same sample provided the 18 T cell receptor beta chains below, sequenced in a study of blood T cells in healthy people across ages. A second PCR, run for roughly 7 to 12 cycles, used a sample-barcoded 5' primer plus a J-beta primer mix. One entry per CDR3 protein results from TCRdb running MiXCR on the 5' RACE reads. The sample shows 1.5 million to 2 million distinct CDR3 sequences, 49% of them seen only once. Source material: blood. The receptor set was obtained from a woman in her thirties or forties in good health.

The chain is built from TRBV2 and TRBJ2-1; D is undetermined. CDR3 length: 13 amino acids. Germline CDR1 and CDR2: SNHLY and FYNNEI. Trimming stripped 3 bases from V and 12 bases from J, with 15 bases between. The CDR3 DNA is TGTGCCAGCAGTGAGCAACTACAACTGGGGCAGTTCTTC. This sequence encodes CASSEQLQLGQFF.

The chain is built from TRBV11-2 and TRBJ1-2; 8 nucleotides match TRBD1. This CDR3 spans 17 amino acids. Germline CDR1 SGHAT, CDR2 FQNNGV. After removal of 5 bases from V and 4 bases from J, the junction contained 15 bases not matched to a gene. CDR3 residues: CASSQTLTGVFSYGYTF. The CDR3, as DNA: TGTGCCAGCAGCCAAACCTTGACAGGGGTGTTCAGCTATGGCTACACCTTC.

The chain couples TRBV7-9 to TRBJ2-7, with D possibly being TRBD2 (5 bases). The ends were cut back, 5 bases at V and 2 bases at J, with 13 bases in the middle. This CDR3 comprises 14 residues. Germline V CDR1 and CDR2: SEHNR, FQNEAQ (reference sequence). The CDR3 region has the DNA TGTGCCAGCAGCCAAATTGACGGGACCTACGAGCAGTACTTC. Translation: CASSQIDGTYEQYF. The full variable domain, in which reference TRBV7-9 and TRBJ2-7 provide the parts outside the CDR3, is DTGVSQNPRHKITKRGQNVTFRCDPISEHNRLYWYRQTLGQGPEFLTYFQNEAQLEKSRLLSDRFSAERPKGSFSTLEIQRTEQGDSAMYLCASSQIDGTYEQYFGPGTRLTVT.

The chain couples TRBV7-2 to TRBJ2-1, with D perhaps being TRBD1 or TRBD2 (5 bases each). The J call may be wrong; the DNA end is better matched by TRBJ2-7. Per germline, CDR1 SGHTA and CDR2 FQGNSA. The CDR3 has 15 amino acids. CDR3 sequence reads: CASSQQLGTGNEQYF. In DNA form, the CDR3 reads TGTGCCAGCAGCCAACAGCTAGGGACCGGCAATGAGCAGTACTTC.

The chain combines TRBV7-9 with TRBJ1-2, with a tentative D call TRBD1 (5 bases). The length of the CDR3 is 15 residues. The V gene's germline CDR1 is SEHNR and CDR2 FQNEAQ (reference sequence). V shed 4 bases and J shed 0 bases, with 12 bases lying between them. The CDR3, as DNA: TGTGCCAGCAGCTGGGGGGACGGCGCTAACTATGGCTACACCTTC. Translation: CASSWGDGANYGYTF.

V gene TRBV7-2 combines with J gene TRBJ1-1; D is perhaps TRBD1 (5 bases). Germline V gene lookup returns CDR1 SGHTA and CDR2 FQGNSA. Trimming pared 2 bases from V and 3 bases from J, leaving 13 bases between. The CDR3 runs to 15 residues. The CDR3 sequence is CASSLSGRSDTEAFF. The CDR3 nucleotides are TGTGCCAGCAGCTTATCGGGACGCAGTGACACTGAAGCTTTCTTT. Filled out from reference TRBV7-2 and TRBJ1-1, the complete variable domain reads GAGVSQSPSNKVTEKGKDVELRCDPISGHTALYWYRQSLGQGLEFLIYFQGNSAPDKSGLPSDRFSAERTGGSVSTLTIQRTQQEDSAVYLCASSLSGRSDTEAFFGQGTRLTVV.

This clonotype has only a few counts. This chain connects TRBV18 to TRBJ2-7; a possible D gene is TRBD1 (6 bases). V shed 0 bases and J shed 7 bases, with 10 bases lying between them. Germline V lookup: CDR1 KGHSH, CDR2 LQKENI. The CDR3 totals 13 residues. For the CDR3, the DNA is TGTGCCAGCTCACCACCAACGGGGACAGAGCAGTACTTC. Protein: CASSPPTGTEQYF.

V usage is TRBV7-3 and J usage is TRBJ2-6, with D hard to call. Trimming removed 3 bases at V and 3 bases at J, with 9 bases between. Germline V CDR1 and CDR2: SGHTA, FQGTGA. The CDR3 loop spans 15 amino acids. The CDR3 bases are TGTGCCAGCAGCTTCCCCACGGGTGGGGCCAACGTCCTGACTTTC. Protein product: CASSFPTGGANVLTF.

The V call is TRBV20-1, the J call TRBJ1-2; no clear D. V was clipped by 3 bases and J by 2 bases, with 10 bases between them. The CDR3 is 13 residues long. Per the germline V gene, CDR1 is DFQATT and CDR2 is SNEGSKA (reference sequence). DNA of the CDR3: TGCAGTGCTAGTAGCGGGTCCAACTATGGCTACACCTTC. Amino acids: CSASSGSNYGYTF.

The chain recombines TRBV6-6 with TRBJ2-5, with a weak D call TRBD2 (7 bases). CDR3 length equals 13 residues. CDR1 MNHNY and CDR2 SVGAGI come from the germline V gene (reference sequence). V gave up 7 bases and J gave up 9 bases, with 18 bases separating them. The DNA of the CDR3 is TGTGCCAGCACCTGGGGGGGGCAGGAGTCCCAGTACTTC. Its translation: CASTWGGQESQYF.

This clonotype has only a few counts. The rearrangement links TRBV5-1 to TRBJ2-7; possibly TRBD1 for D (6 bases). V was cut by 6 bases and J by 4 bases, with 17 bases left in between. The germline gives CDR1 SGHRS, CDR2 YFSETQ. The CDR3 runs 14 residues. CDR3 region: CASTHRAGEYEQYF. The CDR3 DNA reads TGCGCCAGCACCCACAGAGCAGGGGAGTACGAGCAGTACTTC.

The chain has TRBV6-2 or TRBV6-3 and TRBJ2-4, with TRBD2 identical over 7 bases. The CDR3 is 16 amino acids. V shed 6 bases, J shed 1 base, and the junction held 9 bases outside the gene matches. In germline, CDR1 is MNHEY, CDR2 SVGEGT. The CDR3 sequence is CASRTAGRDAKNIQYF. Written as DNA, the CDR3 is TGTGCCAGCAGGACCGCAGGGAGGGATGCCAAAAACATTCAGTACTTC.

This clonotype appeared a few times. The V and J genes are TRBV7-2 and TRBJ2-1, with 9 bases that match TRBD2. V was clipped by 5 bases and J by 3 bases; unmatched bases: 8. The CDR3 has 16 amino acids. Germline assignment: CDR1 SGHTA and CDR2 FQGNSA. CDR3 region: CASSGPLAGYYNEQFF. The CDR3 DNA reads TGTGCCAGCAGCGGGCCCCTAGCGGGGTACTACAATGAGCAGTTCTTC.

The chain uses TRBV5-8 and TRBJ1-4; D is perhaps TRBD1 (6 bases). The germline CDR1 and CDR2 sequences are SGHTS and YDEGEE. The CDR3 has 15 amino acids. The V end lost 1 base, the J end lost 5 bases, and 12 bases lay between the germline ends. The CDR3 region has the DNA TGTGCCAGCAGCTTGACAGGGAGGGGAAATGAAAAACTGTTTTTT. Its translation is CASSLTGRGNEKLFF.

This sequence joins TRBV29-1 and TRBJ1-2; weak D call: TRBD1 (6 bases). Germline lookup yields CDR1 SQVTM and CDR2 ANQGSEA. Trimming took off 3 bases at V and 5 bases at J, with 13 bases between the two ends. The CDR3 is made up of 13 amino acids. The CDR3 region has the DNA TGCAGCGTTGATAAAGGGGGTCGGTATGGCTACACCTTC. Translated, it gives CSVDKGGRYGYTF.

J is TRBJ2-1 and V is TRBV27; D is perhaps TRBD1 or TRBD2 (5 bases each). There are 13 residues in the CDR3. Trimming removed 5 bases from V and 9 bases from J, with 14 bases in between. Germline assignment: CDR1 MNHEY and CDR2 SMNVEV (reference sequence). CDR3 coding DNA: TGTGCCAGCAGTCCCGGGACCAGCCCTGAGCAGTTCTTC. Residues: CASSPGTSPEQFF.

The table lists this clonotype with a few counts. This chain uses TRBV4-3 with TRBJ2-1, with D unclear. Trimming cost V 4 bases and J 8 bases, with 15 bases left between them. This CDR3 has 14 residues. CDR1 is LGHNA, CDR2 YSLEER, per germline. The CDR3 region is CASSPQEGYDEQFF. In nucleotides, the CDR3 is TGCGCCAGCAGCCCTCAAGAAGGGTACGATGAGCAGTTCTTC.

V gene TRBV20-1 combines with J gene TRBJ2-5; D unresolved. The J call is in doubt because the DNA end fits TRBJ2-1 better. The germline V gene has CDR1 DFQATT and CDR2 SNEGSKA (reference sequence). The CDR3 spans 16 residues. DNA of the CDR3: TGCAGTGCTAGTGATGTAGAGGACGGAAGTCAAGAGACCCAGTTCTTC. It specifies CSASDVEDGSQETQFF.